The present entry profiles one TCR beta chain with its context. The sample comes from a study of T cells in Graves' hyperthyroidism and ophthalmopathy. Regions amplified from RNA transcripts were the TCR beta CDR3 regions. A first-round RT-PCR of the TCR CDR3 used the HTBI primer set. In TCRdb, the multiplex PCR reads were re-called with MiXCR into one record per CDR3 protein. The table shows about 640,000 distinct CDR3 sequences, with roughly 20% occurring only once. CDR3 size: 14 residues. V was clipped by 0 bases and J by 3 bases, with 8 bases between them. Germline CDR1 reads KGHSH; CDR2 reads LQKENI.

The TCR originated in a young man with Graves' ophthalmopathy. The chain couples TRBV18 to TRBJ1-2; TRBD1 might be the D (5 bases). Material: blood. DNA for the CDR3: TGTGCCAGCTCACCACCCGGGACCCACTATGGCTACACCTTC. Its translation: CASSPPGTHYGYTF.